The 21 T cell receptor beta chains below all came from one sample that was sequenced in a study of lymphopenia after photon versus proton radiotherapy. Here immunoSEQ multiplex PCR was the method, and the copy in TCRdb shows in-frame clones only, minus some. The sample lists 30,000 or so clones, around 90% occurring once. The sample was peripheral blood, taken from a patient treated with proton-based radiotherapy. These receptors originate from a woman aged 55-69 years with cholangiocarcinoma. Some clones in this sample may be carry-over from other donors' samples.

This chain uses TRBV9 with TRBJ2-1, with D unclear. This CDR3 comprises 15 residues. Germline lookup yields CDR1 SGDLS and CDR2 YYNGEE. V shed 4 bases and J shed 0 bases, with 11 bases lying between them. The CDR3 is CASSPRLNSYNEQFF. For the CDR3, the DNA is TGTGCCAGCAGCCCCCGACTGAACTCCTACAATGAGCAGTTCTTC.

This clone was detected only once. One junction end does not reproduce the germline sequence, and a read error may be involved. The chain couples TRBV30 to TRBJ1-2; D ambiguous. Per germline, CDR1 GTSNPN and CDR2 SVGIG (reference sequence). CDR3 length: 11 residues. CDR3 bases: TGTGCCTGGAGTGTATCACCATCCCAGAGATTC. This sequence encodes CAWSVSPSQRF.

This clone came up once. V gene TRBV9 combines with J gene TRBJ2-5; 9 bases are shared with TRBD2. V shed 4 bases, J shed 5 bases, and the junction held 15 bases outside the gene matches. The CDR3 contains 17 residues. Germline lookup yields CDR1 SGDLS and CDR2 YYNGEE. CDR3 sequence (DNA): TGTGCCAGCAGCACAGCCCCCGCTAGCGGGACTAGGGAGACCCAGTACTTC. It is translated as CASSTAPASGTRETQYF.

V usage is TRBV7-9 and J usage is TRBJ2-2; possible D gene TRBD1, 6 bases. V was clipped by 4 bases and J by 4 bases, with 10 bases between them. The CDR3 contains 14 residues. Germline V gives CDR1 SEHNR, CDR2 FQNEAQ (reference sequence). CDR3 coding DNA: TGTGCCAGCAGCTCCACAGGGCGCACCGGGGAGCTGTTTTTT. It specifies CASSSTGRTGELFF.

This chain connects TRBV5-1 to TRBJ2-1; 7 nucleotides match TRBD1. This CDR3 has 15 amino acids. From germline, CDR1 is SGHRS and CDR2 YFSETQ. Unmatched junction bases numbered 13, after V lost 8 bases and J lost 5 bases. The CDR3 DNA follows: TGCGCCAGTAAAGCGACAGGGTTCACCCACAATGAGCAGTTCTTC. As protein: CASKATGFTHNEQFF.

J is TRBJ1-2 and V is TRBV7-2; D call uncertain. The length of the CDR3 is 12 residues. The V gene's germline CDR1 is SGHTA and CDR2 FQGNSA. Trimming stripped 5 bases from V and 6 bases from J, with 10 bases between. The CDR3 sequence: CASSNLWDGYTF. The CDR3 bases are TGTGCCAGCAGCAACCTTTGGGATGGCTACACCTTC.

In this sample, this clone turned up once. The chain has TRBV27 and TRBJ1-4, with D possibly being TRBD1 (6 bases). The CDR3 loop spans 14 amino acids. V shed 6 bases and J shed 7 bases, with 15 bases lying between them. Germline V gene data show CDR1 as MNHEY and CDR2 as SMNVEV (reference sequence). In DNA, the CDR3 is TGTGCCAGCAGCCCAACGGGGGCGCGTGAAAAACTGTTTTTT. Its protein is CASSPTGAREKLFF.

The chain joins TRBV7-2 to TRBJ2-5; 10 bases are a match to TRBD2. The DNA end favors TRBJ2-7, so the J call may be wrong. The CDR3 totals 13 residues. CDR1 SGHTA and CDR2 FQGNSA come from the germline V gene. Here the CDR3 reads CASGPSGGYEQYF. The CDR3 bases are TGTGCCAGCGGTCCTAGCGGGGGCTACGAGCAGTACTTC.

CDR3 sequence: CASSISQGLTYNEQFF. Here the CDR3 DNA reads TGTGCCAGTAGTATATCGCAGGGTTTGACCTACAATGAGCAGTTCTTC. The chain employs TRBV19 and TRBJ2-1, with D perhaps TRBD1 (5 bases). This CDR3 spans 16 amino acids. Per the germline V gene, CDR1 is LNHDA and CDR2 is SQIVND (reference sequence). Trimming took off 2 bases at V and 2 bases at J, with 13 bases between the two ends.

The V gene is TRBV19, the J gene TRBJ1-5, with 7 positions matching TRBD1. V lost 8 bases, J lost 7 bases, and 8 bases stayed unmatched. The CDR3 totals 13 residues. Germline CDR1 reads LNHDA; CDR2 reads SQIVND (reference sequence). The CDR3 DNA reads TGTGCCAGTCGCGGGCAGGGGGAGCAGCCCCAGCATTTT. As protein: CASRGQGEQPQHF.

The chain's CDR3 is CASSGPSGGRRETQYF. The DNA for the CDR3 is TGTGCCAGCAGTGGCCCTAGCGGAGGGCGACGGGAGACCCAGTACTTC. The J gene is TRBJ2-5, the V gene TRBV2, with 7 bases matching TRBD2. CDR1 SNHLY and CDR2 FYNNEI come from the germline V gene. The V segment lost 4 bases and the J segment 5 bases; nucleotides outside the gene matches: 13. This CDR3 has 16 residues.

The rearrangement uses TRBV5-8 and TRBJ1-5; maybe TRBD1 (5 bases). Germline CDR1 SGHTS, CDR2 YDEGEE. V lost 0 bases to trimming and J lost 0 bases, with 13 bases between them. The CDR3 has 17 amino acids. For the CDR3, the DNA is TGTGCCAGCAGCTTGGGTGGCAGGGCCCTTAGCAATCAGCCCCAGCATTTT. As protein: CASSLGGRALSNQPQHF. Variable domain in full (rest from reference TRBV5-8 and TRBJ1-5): EAGVTQSPTHLIKTRGQQATLRCSPISGHTSVYWYQQALGLGLQFLLWYDEGEERNRGNFPPRFSGRQFPNYSSELNVNALELEDSALYLCASSLGGRALSNQPQHFGDGTRLSIL.

The J gene is TRBJ1-5, the V gene TRBV28, with D possibly TRBD1 on 6 matching bases. The V and J ends lost 8 bases and 5 bases respectively, with 19 bases between them. CDR3 length: 15 amino acids. Germline-derived CDR1 and CDR2 are MDHEN and SYDVKM. The DNA for the CDR3 is TGTGCCAGCCATAGGGACATCAGGGAAGATCAGCCCCAGCATTTT. It codes for CASHRDIREDQPQHF.

The CDR3: CASSSQLAGNTEAFF. DNA of the CDR3: TGCGCCAGCAGCTCCCAGTTGGCAGGGAACACTGAAGCTTTCTTT. The gene calls are TRBV5-1 and TRBJ1-1; D not resolved. Germline CDR1 is SGHRS and CDR2 is YFSETQ. V lost 3 bases to trimming and J lost 1 base, with 13 bases between them. The CDR3 has 15 residues.

This chain uses TRBV9 with TRBJ1-4; 9 bases fit TRBD1. Germline trimming cut 3 bases from V and 5 bases from J; bases unmatched to any gene: 2. Germline V CDR1 and CDR2: SGDLS, YYNGEE. The CDR3 is 14 residues long. CDR3 sequence (DNA): TGTGCCAGCAGCGCCGGGACAGGGAATGAAAAACTGTTTTTT. Its translation is CASSAGTGNEKLFF.

The CDR3: CAWGRRRALNYGYTF. The CDR3 DNA follows: TGTGCCTGGGGGCGACGGAGAGCGCTTAACTATGGCTACACCTTC. This rearrangement joins TRBV30 to TRBJ1-2; D uncertain. There are 15 residues in the CDR3. Trimming cost V 5 bases and J 1 base, with 17 bases left between them. CDR1 is GTSNPN, CDR2 SVGIG, per germline (reference sequence).

The chain links TRBV14 to TRBJ1-6; 9 nucleotides agree with TRBD1. Germline values: CDR1 SGHDN, CDR2 FVKESK. The V segment lost 5 bases and the J segment 10 bases; nucleotides outside the gene matches: 9. This CDR3 is 15 amino acids long. The CDR3 nucleotides are TGTGCCAGCAGCTTAATAACAGGGGGCAAGTCACCCCTCCACTTT. Its protein is CASSLITGGKSPLHF.

The chain combines TRBV5-4 with TRBJ2-6; 8 bases agree with TRBD1. This CDR3 is built from 19 residues. Unmatched junction bases numbered 12, after V lost 4 bases and J lost 0 bases. Per germline, CDR1 SGHNT and CDR2 YYREEE (reference sequence). The CDR3 coding sequence is TGTGCCAGCAGCCCCCCGGGACAGGTACTATACTCTGGGGCCAACGTCCTGACTTTC. Its protein is CASSPPGQVLYSGANVLTF.

The rearrangement uses TRBV9 and TRBJ2-5; TRBD2 matches at 7 bases. Per germline, CDR1 SGDLS and CDR2 YYNGEE. Unmatched junction bases numbered 4, after V lost 0 bases and J lost 5 bases. The CDR3 loop spans 14 amino acids. CDR3 bases: TGTGCCAGCAGCGTAGGCGGGAGCGTGGAGACCCAGTACTTC. Encoded protein: CASSVGGSVETQYF. Together with reference TRBV9 and TRBJ2-5, the CDR3 gives the full variable domain: DSGVTQTPKHLITATGQRVTLRCSPRSGDLSVYWYQQSLDQGLQFLIQYYNGEERAKGNILERFSAQQFPDLHSELNLSSLELGDSALYFCASSVGGSVETQYFGPGTRLLVL.

This CDR3 is CASSSNSNQPQHF. The DNA for the CDR3 is TGTGCCAGCAGCAGTAATAGCAATCAGCCCCAGCATTTT. The chain is built from TRBV7-6 and TRBJ1-5; D is unresolved. CDR3 length: 13 residues. Germline loops: CDR1 SGHVS, CDR2 FNYEAQ. Trimming cost V 5 bases and J 0 bases, with 5 bases left between them.

The chain employs TRBV7-6 and TRBJ2-7; TRBD1 is a possible D gene (5 bases). This CDR3 is 13 amino acids long. V was shortened by 5 bases and J by 2 bases, with 10 bases between the two germline ends. Germline CDR1 is SGHVS and CDR2 is FNYEAQ. CDR3: CASSKDTTYEQYF. Written as DNA, the CDR3 is TGTGCCAGCAGCAAGGACACGACCTACGAGCAGTACTTC.